This TCR beta chain is from a study of a mutant IDH1 vaccine in newly diagnosed glioma. The time point: week 11, during vaccination. Vaccinated patients received 300 ug of mutant IDH1 20-mer peptide per dose, with topical imiquimod. As regards this clone: Its specificity is not known.

Sequenced by immunoSEQ multiplex PCR; TCRdb stores in-frame clones only, minus some. Of 110,000 or so clones listed, 75% to 90% are singletons. V lost 6 bases to trimming and J lost 3 bases, with 14 bases between them. CDR1 is MDHEN, CDR2 SYDVKM, per germline. This CDR3 is built from 14 residues. The TCR sequence derives from a woman aged 45 to 65 with glioma. Sequenced here: PBMCs, sampled from a glioma patient whose treatment included an IDH1 peptide vaccine. The chain links TRBV28 to TRBJ1-1; no firm D call. The CDR3 DNA reads TGTGCCAGCAGCCGGGGATCGGGTTACACTGAAGCTTTCTTT. The encoded protein is CASSRGSGYTEAFF.